Listed below are T cell receptor beta chains from one sample, sequenced in a study of Ad26.COV2.S vaccination and SARS-CoV-2 variants. TCRdb keeps only in-frame clones here, not all; method: immunoSEQ multiplex PCR. The sample records some 350,000 clones, about 85% being singletons. The sample in question was peripheral blood, obtained in a trial of Ad26.COV2.S vaccine versus placebo. The receptors originated from a person between 18 and 65 years old who received the Ad26.COV2.S COVID-19 vaccine or a placebo. Both conserved end residues are part of each CDR3. The order of the fields is clone size, J gene, V gene, D gene, CDR3 protein, CDR3 DNA. The D gene is left open where the match is weak. Rows give clone size only sometimes, using once, few, many, or a class for an expanded clone.

few TRBJ1-2 TRBV10-3 - CAISELELDYGYTF TGTGCCATCAGTGAATTAGAATTAGACTATGGCTACACCTTC
- TRBJ2-3 TRBV7-2 TRBD2 CASTRTSGGLSTDTQYF TGTGCCAGCACCCGGACTAGCGGGGGGCTTAGCACAGATACGCAGTATTTT
- TRBJ1-4 TRBV19 TRBD1 CASSPVDRATNEKLFF TGTGCCAGTAGTCCAGTCGACAGGGCAACTAATGAAAAACTGTTTTTT
once TRBJ2-1 TRBV5-1 TRBD2 CASSLGGAGDNEQFF TGCGCCAGCAGCTTGGGGGGAGCGGGAGACAATGAGCAGTTCTTC
- TRBJ2-1 TRBV6-5 - CASRAQYNEQFF TGTGCCAGCAGAGCCCAATACAATGAGCAGTTCTTC
- TRBJ1-1 TRBV5-1 - CASSLGPGLDTEAFF TGCGCCAGCAGCTTAGGACCCGGCTTGGACACTGAAGCTTTCTTT
once TRBJ1-2 TRBV5-6 TRBD1 CASIILGQGTDGYTF TGTGCCAGCATAATCCTGGGACAGGGTACGGATGGCTACACCTTC
- TRBJ1-1 TRBV5-1 - CASSLGGPRLMNTEAFF TGCGCCAGCAGCTTGGGGGGCCCCCGCCTAATGAACACTGAAGCTTTCTTT
few TRBJ1-1 TRBV5-4 - CASSLLRDTEAFF TGTGCCAGCAGCTTGCTGCGGGACACTGAAGCTTTCTTT
- TRBJ2-6 TRBV24-1 TRBD2 CATSEGNGLADGANVLTF TGTGCCACCAGTGAAGGAAATGGACTAGCTGACGGGGCCAACGTCCTGACTTTC